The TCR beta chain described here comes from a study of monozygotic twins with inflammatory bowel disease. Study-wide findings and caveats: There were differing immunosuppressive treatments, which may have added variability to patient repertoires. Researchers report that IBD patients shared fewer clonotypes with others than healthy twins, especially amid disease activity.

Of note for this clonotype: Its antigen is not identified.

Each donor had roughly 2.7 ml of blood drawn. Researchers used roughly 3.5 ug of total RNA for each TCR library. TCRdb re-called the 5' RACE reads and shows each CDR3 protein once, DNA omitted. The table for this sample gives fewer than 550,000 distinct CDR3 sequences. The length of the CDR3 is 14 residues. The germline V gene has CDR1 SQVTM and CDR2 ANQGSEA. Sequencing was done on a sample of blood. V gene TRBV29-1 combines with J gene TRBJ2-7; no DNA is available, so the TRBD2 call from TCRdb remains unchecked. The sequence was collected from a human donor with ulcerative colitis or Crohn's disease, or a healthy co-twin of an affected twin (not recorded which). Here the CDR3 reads CSVRGRLADYEQYF.